The entry below describes one T cell receptor (beta chain). Its antigen has not been determined. There are no base qualities to consult, and no much larger clone falls within one base. Library preparation was by 5' RACE. TCRdb names Illumina MiSeq as the instrument used. During library preparation, unique molecular identifiers were attached to individual cDNA molecules so that TCRs could be counted quantitatively and reproducibly. The published analysis was carried out like this. The median number of TCRs per sample was over 95,000, ranging from roughly 20,000 to 690,600. The Decombinator software suite was used to annotate V, J and CDR3 in the TCR reads. For PS versus PT1 abundance plots, all samples were subsampled to the same number of TCRs (28,000). TCRs were defined as expanded if absent before sensitization and observed at least eight times at the 2-week time point. TCRdb redid the processing of the public reads, applying fastp at Q25 and MiXCR, and retained in-frame beta chains. A single entry per CDR3 protein holds the most common genes and DNA from its merged rows. The V and J calls and clone size are TCRdb's, not the authors'. Across this sample there are 75,000 or so distinct CDR3 sequences, with roughly 15% seen only once. About 6.8% of the sample goes to the ten largest clones.

CDR1 and CDR2 are drawn from the germline V gene: SNHLY, FYNNEI. The CDR3 runs 16 residues from the cysteine to the phenylalanine. The DNA shown is the 48-base CDR3, in frame from base 1. Trimming removed 6 bases from V and 1 base from J; the gene matches leave 3 bases unexplained. This record comes from a study of human T cells and chemical hapten exposure (dated by TCRdb to the early 2020s). The study in broad terms: The libraries were sequenced as a pool, and the TCR yield per sample differed mostly because of small variations in library volumes within the pool. Peripheral blood TCR repertoire changes were tracked in vivo in alopecia patients during primary and secondary sensitization to the hapten diphenylcyclopropenone (DPC). Each blood RNA sample was used to sequence both TCR alpha and TCR beta chains.

Total RNA was extracted from unfractionated whole blood collected in Tempus Blood RNA tubes. Five healthy volunteers acted as controls for TCR sequencing and had blood drawn at day 0, 2 weeks and 6 weeks. The study at large found these results: No change with DPC sensitization was found in the number of TCRs above 1 in 1000 frequency, and no evidence of global repertoire structure alterations was found. Repeated subsampling changed both the strength of the expansion versus patch-test correlation and the threshold at which the correlation became significant.

Recombination joined TRBV2 with TRBJ2-1, with 13 middle bases fitting TRBD2. The sequence was obtained from a female donor in good health. The DNA is as follows: TGTGCCAGCAGGAAGACTAGCGGGGGGTCCTACAATGAGCAGTTCTTC. It is translated as CASRKTSGGSYNEQFF.